Below, 6 T cell receptor beta chains from the same sample are listed, as sequenced in a study of blood T cell repertoires in COVID-19. Method: immunoSEQ multiplex PCR; TCRdb's copy keeps in-frame clones and lacks some. This table holds under 500,000 clones, 75% to 90% found once. Sequencing was done on a sample of PBMCs or T cells enriched from blood (not recorded which). The receptors originated from a man aged 25-40 years who had recovered from COVID-19.

The chain links TRBV28 to TRBJ2-7; the D gene is possibly TRBD2 (5 bases). CDR1 is MDHEN and CDR2 is SYDVKM in the germline V gene. The CDR3 contains 14 residues. The germline V and J ends were trimmed by 2 bases and 2 bases, with 10 bases remaining between them. Written as DNA, the CDR3 is TGTGCCAGCAGTTTAGAGGGCTTTACCTACGAGCAGTACTTC. Amino acid sequence: CASSLEGFTYEQYF.

This chain links TRBV7-9 with TRBJ2-3, with TRBD2 matching over 11 bases. Germline V gene data show CDR1 as SEHNR and CDR2 as FQNEAQ (reference sequence). The CDR3 spans 17 residues. With V trimmed by 6 bases and J by 4 bases, 12 bases remained unmatched. CDR3: CASRNGLAGPDADTQYF. The CDR3 region has the DNA TGTGCCAGCAGAAACGGACTAGCGGGCCCCGATGCAGATACGCAGTATTTT.

The chain carries TRBV7-2 and TRBJ2-3, with 12 bases aligning to TRBD2. Germline V gene sequence: CDR1 SGHTA, CDR2 FQGNSA. The CDR3 is 16 amino acids. V lost 2 bases to trimming and J lost 6 bases; unmatched junction nucleotides: 6. The CDR3 here is CASSLLAGGPVDTQYF. As DNA, the CDR3 is TGTGCCAGCAGCTTACTAGCGGGAGGGCCTGTCGATACGCAGTATTTT.

V usage is TRBV13 and J usage is TRBJ2-7; D may be TRBD2 (6 bases). The V end was cut by 0 bases, the J end by 6 bases, with 18 bases between. The CDR3 loop spans 16 amino acids. CDR1 is PRHDT, CDR2 FYEKMQ, per germline (reference sequence). The CDR3 nucleotides read TGTGCCAGCAGCTTAGGCCTAAGCGGGCCCCGACGCGAGCAGTACTTC. Protein product: CASSLGLSGPRREQYF.

The chain joins TRBV12-3 or TRBV12-4 to TRBJ1-5; weak D call: TRBD1 (5 bases). The CDR3 totals 13 residues. V lost 6 bases and J 11 bases, leaving 17 bases between the germline ends. The chain's CDR3 is CASSKEGWGAQHF. For the CDR3, the DNA is TGTGCCAGCAGCAAGGAGGGATGGGGGGCCCAGCATTTT.

As concerns this clone: This specimen includes other DNA sequences encoding the same CDR3. CDR3 coding DNA: TGTGCCATCAGAACAGCTAATCAGCCCCAGCATTTT. Translation gives CAIRTANQPQHF. J is TRBJ1-5 and V is TRBV10-3; the D is unclear. Trimming shortened V by 6 bases and J by 4 bases, and 7 bases separated the two germline ends. The CDR3 extends over 12 amino acids. Germline assignment: CDR1 ENHRY and CDR2 SYGVKD.